The 29 T cell receptor beta chains reported below all come from one sample, sequenced in a study of blood T cell repertoires in COVID-19. Measured with immunoSEQ multiplex PCR; TCRdb has only the in-frame clones, and not every one. The sample lists about 110,000 clones; 72% were seen once. The specimen was peripheral blood. These receptors were collected from a woman aged 55-69 years with acute or convalescent COVID-19.

This chain uses TRBV18 with TRBJ2-3; 9 bases fit TRBD1. V was pared by 5 bases and J by 4 bases, with 4 bases of the junction left unmatched. This CDR3 has 14 amino acids. Looked up from germline, CDR1 is KGHSH and CDR2 is LQKENI. The CDR3 coding sequence is TGTGCCAGCTCAACGGACAGGGGAGCAGATACGCAGTATTTT. Its translation: CASSTDRGADTQYF.

The chain combines TRBV6-2 or TRBV6-3 with TRBJ1-2; no clear D. The CDR3 spans 15 residues. Germline V lookup: CDR1 MNHEY, CDR2 SVGEGT. V was clipped by 3 bases and J by 4 bases, with 15 bases between them. The CDR3 loop reads CASSYSAGAFYGYTF. CDR3 sequence (DNA): TGTGCCAGCAGTTATTCAGCCGGAGCATTCTATGGCTACACCTTC.

The chain carries TRBV11-2 and TRBJ2-7, with a tentative D call TRBD2 (7 bases). Trimming shortened V by 2 bases and J by 6 bases, and 23 bases separated the two germline ends. Looked up from germline, CDR1 is SGHAT and CDR2 is FQNNGV. The CDR3 sequence is 17 residues long. The CDR3 coding sequence is TGTGCCAGCAGCTTATTCCGTTGGGGTCAGGGGAGGGGCGAGCAGTACTTC. Protein sequence: CASSLFRWGQGRGEQYF.

The chain uses TRBV6-5 and TRBJ1-3; D remains unclear. The CDR3 is 14 amino acids. The germline V gene has CDR1 MNHEY and CDR2 SVGAGI. V was shortened by 7 bases and J by 0 bases, with 10 bases between the two germline ends. In DNA, the CDR3 is TGTGCCAGCACCAGAGGGTCCTCTGGAAACACCATATATTTT. Its protein product is CASTRGSSGNTIYF.

The chain uses TRBV4-1 and TRBJ2-5; 7 bases map to TRBD1. The CDR3 has 16 residues. The V gene end was trimmed by 1 base and the J gene end by 2 bases; junction bases not matched to a gene: 7. The germline V gene encodes CDR1 MGHRA and CDR2 YSYEKL. The CDR3 DNA is TGCGCCAGCAGCCAAGTTAGGGGACAGTTACAAGAGACCCAGTACTTC. Its translation: CASSQVRGQLQETQYF.

This chain connects TRBV10-3 to TRBJ1-5, with 10 nucleotides matching TRBD1. CDR3 size: 14 residues. CDR1 is ENHRY, CDR2 SYGVKD, per germline. CDR3: CGAGTGASNQPQHF. The DNA of the CDR3 is TGTGGGGCCGGGACAGGGGCTAGCAATCAGCCCCAGCATTTT.

The J gene is TRBJ1-6, the V gene TRBV30; TRBD1 matches 8 bases. The CDR3 consists of 16 residues. Germline loops: CDR1 GTSNPN, CDR2 SVGIG (reference sequence). J lost 3 bases, V lost 3 bases, and 7 bases had no gene match. CDR3 loop: CAWRDRDPLYNSPLHF. The CDR3 DNA sequence: TGTGCCTGGAGGGACAGGGACCCTCTCTATAATTCACCCCTCCACTTT.

The V gene is TRBV3-1 (or the pseudogene TRBV3-2), the J gene TRBJ2-1; D remains unclear. Trimming took 3 bases from V and 8 from J, leaving 5 bases between them. CDR1 and CDR2 from the germline V gene are LGHDT and YNNKEL (reference sequence). The CDR3 covers 11 residues. The CDR3 spells CASSQAYEQFF. The CDR3 region has the DNA TGTGCCAGCAGCCAGGCTTATGAGCAGTTCTTC.

The rearrangement joins TRBV29-1 to TRBJ1-2; TRBD1 aligns across 7 bases. The CDR3 consists of 13 residues. CDR1 is SQVTM, CDR2 ANQGSEA, per germline. V lost 7 bases to trimming and J lost 2 bases; unmatched junction nucleotides: 7. CDR3 in amino acids: CSADLTGNYGYTF. For the CDR3, the DNA is TGCAGCGCCGACTTGACAGGGAACTATGGCTACACCTTC.

This clone was recorded only once. The CDR3 nucleotides are TGTGCCAGCAGTTTTACCTATCCGCCCCAGCATTTT. This translates into CASSFTYPPQHF. The genes are TRBV12-3 or TRBV12-4 and TRBJ1-5; D is ambiguous. CDR3 length: 12 residues. Trimming removed 3 bases at V and 9 bases at J, with 9 bases between.

J is TRBJ1-2 and V is TRBV11-2; maybe TRBD1 (5 bases). The CDR3 is 14 residues long. Trimming left V 0 bases short and J 4 bases short, with 9 bases between. Germline V gives CDR1 SGHAT, CDR2 FQNNGV. The CDR3 spells CASSLEPGIYGYTF. In DNA form, the CDR3 reads TGTGCCAGCAGCTTAGAGCCAGGGATCTATGGCTACACCTTC.

The chain recombines TRBV7-3 with TRBJ2-1, with D possibly being TRBD2 (6 bases). V lost 1 base, J lost 7 bases, and 8 bases lay in between. The germline V gene encodes CDR1 SGHTA and CDR2 FQGTGA. The CDR3 contains 13 residues. The DNA of the CDR3 is TGTGCCAGCAGCTTAATGGGGAGGAATGAGCAGTTCTTC. It specifies CASSLMGRNEQFF. Supplemented by reference TRBV7-3 and TRBJ2-1, the full variable domain reads GAGVSQTPSNKVTEKGKYVELRCDPISGHTALYWYRQSLGQGPEFLIYFQGTGAADDSGLPNDRFFAVRPEGSVSTLKIQRTERGDSAVYLCASSLMGRNEQFFGPGTRLTVL.

The genes are TRBV21-1 and TRBJ2-4; TRBD1 is taken as the D call from the table, unchecked against the DNA. TRBV21-1 is a known pseudogene. This CDR3 has 15 amino acids. Here the CDR3 DNA reads TGTGCCAGTATAGACAGGGGGCGCGACAAAAACATTCAGTACTTC. Translated: CASIDRGRDKNIQYF.

This rearrangement joins TRBV11-2 to TRBJ2-3; perhaps TRBD2 as D (6 bases). CDR1 is SGHAT, CDR2 FQNNGV, per germline. This CDR3 spans 15 amino acids. V gave up 2 bases and J gave up 2 bases, with 11 bases separating them. The CDR3 bases are TGTGCCAGCAGCTTAAACGGGGGAGACACAGATACGCAGTATTTT. It encodes CASSLNGGDTDTQYF.

This chain connects TRBV5-6 to TRBJ2-1, with a tentative D call TRBD2 (6 bases). The CDR3 length is 12 residues. The V and J ends lost 2 bases and 9 bases respectively, with 9 bases between them. In germline, CDR1 is SGHDT, CDR2 YYEEEE. The DNA of the CDR3 is TGTGCCAGCAGCTTACAAGCGGGTGAGCAGTTCTTC. It codes for CASSLQAGEQFF.

The chain combines TRBV6-5 with TRBJ2-6; D gene unclear. CDR1 is MNHEY, CDR2 SVGAGI, per germline. CDR3 length: 13 residues. V was trimmed by 4 bases and J by 2 bases, leaving 3 bases between them. Written as DNA, the CDR3 is TGTGCCAGCAGTTCTCCTGGGGCCAACGTCCTGACTTTC. Residues: CASSSPGANVLTF.

The chain has TRBV2 and TRBJ2-7; D call uncertain. Germline-derived CDR1 and CDR2 are SNHLY and FYNNEI. The CDR3 is 13 residues long. Trimming removed 7 bases from V and 4 bases from J, with 14 bases in between. For the CDR3, the DNA is TGTGCCAGCAAAAGATTAACGACTTACGAGCAGTACTTC. It yields the protein CASKRLTTYEQYF.

The CDR3 sequence: CASSRGGHGYTF. DNA for the CDR3: TGTGCCAGCAGTCGGGGGGGGCATGGCTACACCTTC. The chain recombines TRBV2 with TRBJ1-2; possibly TRBD1 for D (6 bases). Germline V gene lookup returns CDR1 SNHLY and CDR2 FYNNEI. V lost 5 bases and J lost 6, with 10 bases in between. The CDR3 spans 12 residues.

In this sample, this clone turned up a few times. The sample has other DNA sequences that encode this CDR3 too. This rearrangement joins TRBV5-1 to TRBJ1-1; the D gene is possibly TRBD1 (6 bases). Germline lookup yields CDR1 SGHRS and CDR2 YFSETQ. Trimming cost V 4 bases and J 5 bases, with 12 bases left between them. The CDR3 is 13 amino acids. The DNA for the CDR3 is TGCGCCAGCAGCCTGACAGGAGGTACTGAAGCTTTCTTT. Amino acids: CASSLTGGTEAFF.

V and J are TRBV28 and TRBJ2-7; TRBD2 agrees at 8 bases. CDR1 is MDHEN, CDR2 SYDVKM, per germline. CDR3 size: 14 residues. With V trimmed by 6 bases and J by 0 bases, 4 bases remained unmatched. CDR3 region: CASRTGGSSYEQYF. The CDR3 DNA follows: TGTGCCAGCAGGACGGGGGGGAGCTCCTACGAGCAGTACTTC. Together with reference TRBV28 and TRBJ2-7, the CDR3 gives the full variable domain: DVKVTQSSRYLVKRTGEKVFLECVQDMDHENMFWYRQDPGLGLRLIYFSYDVKMKEKGDIPEGYSVSREKKERFSLILESASTNQTSMYLCASRTGGSSYEQYFGPGTRLTVT.

The gene calls are TRBV5-1 and TRBJ1-5, with 8 bases aligning to TRBD1. Germline CDR1 SGHRS, CDR2 YFSETQ. The junction had 4 bases not matched to a gene; V was cut back by 3 bases and J by 2 bases. This CDR3 contains 15 residues. The CDR3 region has the DNA TGCGCCAGCAGCTCGACAGGGGAGGGCAATCAGCCCCAGCATTTT. Translating it yields CASSSTGEGNQPQHF.

This clone has more than one count but fewer than ten. V is TRBV6-2 or TRBV6-3 and J is TRBJ1-4; D gene uncertain. CDR1 is MNHEY and CDR2 is SVGEGT in the germline V gene. The V end lost 2 bases, the J end lost 4 bases, and 17 bases lay between the germline ends. This CDR3 has 17 residues. The CDR3 DNA reads TGTGCCAGCAGTTACCATTTATTCTCCGGCGGTAATGAAAAACTGTTTTTT. Protein: CASSYHLFSGGNEKLFF.

The rearrangement uses TRBV5-1 and TRBJ1-3, with 8 bases identical to TRBD1. V lost 3 bases to trimming and J lost 2 bases; unmatched junction nucleotides: 7. The CDR3 has 16 residues. Germline CDR1 and CDR2: SGHRS and YFSETQ. CDR3 region: CASSYLSQGAGNTIYF. The CDR3 DNA is TGCGCCAGCAGCTACCTCTCACAGGGGGCTGGAAACACCATATATTTT.

The chain uses TRBV5-1 and TRBJ2-3, with a possible D match to TRBD2 (5 bases). This CDR3 has 15 residues. From germline, CDR1 is SGHRS and CDR2 YFSETQ. The V and J ends lost 4 bases and 9 bases respectively, with 21 bases between them. The CDR3 here is CASSPGVSIGRTQYF. The CDR3, as DNA: TGCGCCAGCAGCCCCGGGGTTAGCATTGGTCGGACGCAGTATTTT.

J is TRBJ1-2 and V is TRBV30; a possible D gene is TRBD1 (6 bases). V was cut by 0 bases and J by 5 bases, with 10 bases left in between. Germline assignment: CDR1 GTSNPN and CDR2 SVGIG (reference sequence). CDR3 length equals 13 residues. The CDR3 sequence is CAWSVTQGYGYTF. CDR3 nucleotides: TGTGCCTGGAGTGTAACACAGGGTTATGGCTACACCTTC.

The chain joins TRBV7-6 to TRBJ2-3; 9 bases agree with TRBD1. CDR1 is SGHVS, CDR2 FNYEAQ, per germline. After removal of 3 bases from V and 0 bases from J, the junction contained 4 bases not matched to a gene. The CDR3 has 16 residues. The CDR3 protein is CASSLRQGESTDTQYF. CDR3 sequence (DNA): TGTGCCAGCAGCTTGAGACAGGGGGAGAGCACAGATACGCAGTATTTT.

CDR3 sequence reads: CASSLKPGDGYTF. For the CDR3, the DNA is TGTGCCAGCAGCTTAAAACCGGGGGATGGCTACACCTTC. The chain links TRBV7-3 to TRBJ1-2; the D gene is possibly TRBD1 (5 bases). The CDR3 length is 13 residues. Germline V CDR1 and CDR2: SGHTA, FQGTGA. V lost 1 base, J lost 6 bases, and 9 bases lay in between.

The table lists this clone with a few counts. This rearrangement joins TRBV6-6 to TRBJ2-7; 8 bases are a match to TRBD1. Germline assignment: CDR1 MNHNY and CDR2 SVGAGI (reference sequence). Losses at the gene ends were 1 base for V and 5 bases for J; bases not matched to a gene: 7. This CDR3 is built from 15 residues. The CDR3 region is CASSYLSRGRNEQYF. The CDR3 coding sequence is TGTGCCAGCAGTTACTTGTCCAGGGGGCGGAACGAGCAGTACTTC.

The CDR3 here is CASSQDSPPSKRYTF. The CDR3 nucleotides read TGTGCCAGCAGCCAAGATTCCCCGCCGAGTAAACGCTACACCTTC. This chain links TRBV3-1 (or the pseudogene TRBV3-2) with TRBJ1-2, with D unclear. This CDR3 region has 15 residues. Germline V gene data show CDR1 as LGHDT and CDR2 as YNNKEL (reference sequence). The V and J ends lost 0 bases and 9 bases respectively, with 17 bases between them.